This T cell receptor (beta chain) was sequenced during a study of CD4 T cells in relation to SARS-CoV-2 and coronaviruses. The wider study: TCR beta CDR3s were sequenced after roughly ten-day antigen culture of PBMCs. The negative reference was HIV-1 Nef peptide pool or peptide-free culture. Findings of the study overall: Monoreactive clones expanded significantly more to SARS-CoV-2 than crossreactive clones did.

Remarks on this clone: Its antigen is as yet unknown.

Generated by immunoSEQ multiplex PCR, the TCRdb table keeps only in-frame clones and is missing some. The sample holds tens of thousands of clones; around three quarters are singletons and the top ten take approximately 15%. Unexposed donor CD4+ T cells date from about 2011-2018, before the COVID-19 pandemic. After around nine days of culture, CD4+ T cells were isolated. Cells permitting, SARS-CoV-2 S/N and four cold-coronavirus spikes were tested on unexposed-donor CD4+ T cells. CDR3 length equals 14 residues. V was cut by 5 bases and J by 5 bases, with 13 bases left in between. Germline V lookup: CDR1 SGHRS, CDR2 YFSETQ.

The sample consisted of CD4+ T cells from PBMCs, cultured in vitro. The rearrangement uses TRBV5-1 and TRBJ2-2; the D gene could be TRBD1 or TRBD2 (6 bases each). This sequence was found in a human donor in good health. For the CDR3, the DNA is TGCGCCAGCAGTCGACAGGAGGGTACCGGGGAGCTGTTTTTT. Encoded protein: CASSRQEGTGELFF.